Listed here are 9 T cell receptor beta chains from one sample, sequenced in a study of a mutant IDH1 vaccine in newly diagnosed glioma. Stated time point: week 23, last vaccination. The vaccine gave 300 ug of a 20-mer mutant IDH1 peptide subcutaneously per dose. TCRdb keeps only in-frame clones here, not all; method: immunoSEQ multiplex PCR. The sample includes roughly 43,000 clones, less than 85% of them seen just once. Antigens for these TCRs are unknown. The sequenced sample was PBMCs, obtained from a glioma patient whose treatment included an IDH1 peptide vaccine. All receptors derive from a woman aged 18-29 years with glioma. Some clones in this sample may be carry-over from other donors' samples.

The V gene is TRBV9, the J gene TRBJ1-1; D perhaps matches TRBD1 (5 bases). The CDR3 runs 15 residues. From germline, CDR1 is SGDLS and CDR2 YYNGEE. V was clipped by 3 bases and J by 0 bases, with 12 bases between them. CDR3 DNA sequence: TGTGCCAGCAGCGGACGAACAGGCCTGAACACTGAAGCTTTCTTT. It codes for CASSGRTGLNTEAFF.

The V call is TRBV6-6, the J call TRBJ1-1, with D perhaps matching TRBD1 (5 bases). This CDR3 region has 14 residues. Between the trimmed V and J ends, which lost 6 bases and 4 bases, there was a span of 15 bases. CDR1 and CDR2 (germline): MNHNY, SVGAGI (reference sequence). Here the CDR3 DNA reads TGTGCCAGCAGACCTGACAGCCTCCTCACTGAAGCTTTCTTT. It yields the protein CASRPDSLLTEAFF.

The chain is built from TRBV7-9 and TRBJ1-1; maybe TRBD1 (6 bases). CDR3 size: 15 residues. Per germline, CDR1 SEHNR and CDR2 FQNEAQ (reference sequence). V lost 5 bases and J lost 3, with 16 bases in between. The CDR3 region is CASSQTTGADTEAFF. In DNA, the CDR3 is TGTGCCAGCAGCCAAACGACAGGAGCTGACACTGAAGCTTTCTTT.

J is TRBJ2-3 and V is TRBV5-4; D may be TRBD1 or TRBD2 (5 bases each). Germline V gives CDR1 SGHNT, CDR2 YYREEE (reference sequence). The CDR3 runs to 18 residues. V was trimmed by 3 bases and J by 6 bases, leaving 26 bases between them. The CDR3: CASSSPWDPDTTTDTQYF. For the CDR3, the DNA is TGTGCCAGCAGCTCCCCCTGGGACCCGGACACGACAACGGATACGCAGTATTTT.

The chain combines TRBV11-2 with TRBJ2-7; the match to TRBD1 covers 7 bases. The CDR3 runs to 17 residues. Germline CDR1 and CDR2: SGHAT and FQNNGV. The V gene end was trimmed by 3 bases and the J gene end by 2 bases; junction bases not matched to a gene: 13. CDR3 loop: CASSFHVSRQGAYEQYF. In DNA, the CDR3 is TGTGCCAGCAGCTTTCACGTCTCCCGACAGGGTGCCTACGAGCAGTACTTC.

The chain's CDR3 is CASSIDLGVNYGYTF. DNA of the CDR3: TGTGCCAGTAGTATAGATCTTGGGGTCAACTATGGCTACACCTTC. The chain recombines TRBV19 with TRBJ1-2; D call uncertain. CDR3 size: 15 residues. Trimming took 0 bases from V and 2 from J, leaving 10 bases between them. The germline V gene encodes CDR1 LNHDA and CDR2 SQIVND (reference sequence).

This clone occurred once. V usage is TRBV4-1 and J usage is TRBJ2-5, with D maybe TRBD2 (5 bases). The CDR3 consists of 13 residues. V was cut by 4 bases and J by 2 bases, with 8 bases left in between. Germline loops: CDR1 MGHRA, CDR2 YSYEKL. CDR3 loop: CASSPSGQETQYF. The DNA for the CDR3 is TGCGCCAGCAGCCCCTCGGGGCAAGAGACCCAGTACTTC.

The chain combines TRBV6-1 with TRBJ2-7; D gene uncertain. Trimming took 3 bases from V and 3 from J, leaving 3 bases between them. CDR3 length equals 11 residues. The V gene's germline CDR1 is MNHNS and CDR2 SASEGT. CDR3 DNA sequence: TGTGCCAGCAGTGATCACTACGAGCAGTACTTC. It yields the protein CASSDHYEQYF.

The rearrangement joins TRBV30 to TRBJ2-7; D is ambiguous. CDR1 and CDR2 from the germline V gene are GTSNPN and SVGIG (reference sequence). Trimming pared 0 bases from V and 9 bases from J, leaving 9 bases between. The CDR3 length is 11 residues. The CDR3 DNA reads TGTGCCTGGAGTGTACGGAGAGGGCAGTACTTC. Translating it yields CAWSVRRGQYF.